These 30 T cell receptor delta chains were sequenced from one sample in a study of gammadelta T cells in human blood. TCRdb re-processed the RT-PCR reads via CATT. Altogether about 210 delta-chain clones are present, 30% to 45% being singletons, with the ten largest covering over 40%. The specimen was Vgamma9Vdelta2 gamma-delta T cells from cord blood. The source of these receptors is a newborn.

With respect to this clone: With a far larger clone one base away, a read error is the likely cause. V and J are TRDV2 and TRDJ1; D is ambiguous. The J gene, absent from TCRdb, was called here by matching the DNA to germline. The germline V gene has CDR1 GEAIGNYY and CDR2 EKD. This CDR3 contains 17 residues. The CDR3 region is CARDTRSIMVSTDKLIF. The CDR3 DNA follows: TGTGCCCGTGACACCAGATCGATAATGGTTAGTACCGATAAACTCATCTTT.

As for this clone: This likely reflects a read error, since a far larger clone is one base away. The gene calls are TRDV2 and TRDJ3; 9 bases align to TRDD3. This CDR3 spans 16 amino acids. Germline-derived CDR1 and CDR2 are GEAIGNYY and EKD. The CDR3 region is CACDTWGIEDNRQMFF. CDR3 nucleotides: TGTGCCTGTGACACGTGGGGGATAGAAGACAACCGACAGATGTTTTTC.

This clone has a handful of counts. Given a far larger clone just one base away, this is likely a sequencing read error. Other DNA sequences in this sample translate to the same CDR3. This sequence joins TRDV2 and TRDJ1, with TRDD3 matching over 9 bases. V lost 5 bases to trimming and J lost 0 bases; unmatched junction nucleotides: 9. Looked up from germline, CDR1 is GEAIGNYY and CDR2 is EKD. CDR3 size: 16 residues. This chain's CDR3 is CACAPTGGIYTDKLIF. In DNA form, the CDR3 reads TGTGCCTGTGCGCCCACTGGGGGAATCTACACCGATAAACTCATCTTT.

This clone ranks as hyperexpanded. Other DNA sequences of this sample code for an identical CDR3. The J gene is TRDJ1, the V gene TRDV2; 10 bases fit TRDD3. The CDR3 spans 16 residues. Germline values: CDR1 GEAIGNYY, CDR2 EKD. V dropped 1 base and J dropped 4; count of bases not matched to a gene: 8. The chain's CDR3 is CACDTRTGGSVDKLIF. The CDR3 DNA reads TGTGCCTGTGACACTCGTACTGGGGGATCCGTCGATAAACTCATCTTT.

The table lists this clone with a few counts. A far bigger clonotype differs at one base, so this is likely a read error. Other DNA sequences within the sample encode an identical CDR3. This rearrangement joins TRDV2 to TRDJ3, with a possible D match to TRDD3 (5 bases). Germline-derived CDR1 and CDR2 are GEAIGNYY and EKD. Deletions cut 0 bases from V and 0 bases from J, with 8 bases between. The CDR3 runs to 17 residues. The DNA for the CDR3 is TGTGCCTGTGACACCTGGGGAAGCTCCTGGGACACCCGACAGATGTTTTTC. Translation gives CACDTWGSSWDTRQMFF.

On this clone itself: A far larger clone is just one base off, so this is likely a read error. This chain uses TRDV2 with TRDJ3; TRDD3 matches 8 bases. This CDR3 is built from 19 residues. CDR1 is GEAIGNYY and CDR2 is EKD in the germline V gene. CDR3 in amino acids: CAYDVLGVHRSWDTRQMFF. The DNA of the CDR3 is TGTGCCTATGACGTACTGGGGGTCCACCGCTCCTGGGACACCCGACAGATGTTTTTC.

A remark on this clone: A single base separates this from a much larger clone, so it may be a read error. The chain links TRDV2 to TRDJ3, with 9 bases matching TRDD3. The J gene is absent in TCRdb and was assigned here via DNA matching to germline. This CDR3 has 20 residues. The germline gives CDR1 GEAIGNYY, CDR2 EKD. The DNA of the CDR3 is TGTGCCCGTGATACAATCTGGGGGATTCTTGACTCCTGGGACACCCGACAGATGTTTTTC. Amino acids: CARDTIWGILDSWDTRQMFF.

A word on this clone: This sequence is one base from a far larger clone and is likely a read error. This chain joins TRDV2 and TRDJ3, with TRDD3 matching 7 bases. The J gene, left out of TCRdb, was set here by checking the DNA against germline. Germline V CDR1 and CDR2: GEAIGNYY, EKD. Losses at the gene ends were 3 bases for V and 0 bases for J; bases not matched to a gene: 7. The CDR3 loop spans 18 amino acids. The CDR3 here is CACDPLGFASWDTRQMFF. CDR3 DNA: TGTGCCTGTGACCCACTGGGGTTCGCCTCCTGGGACACCCGACAGATGTTTTTC.

About this clone itself: This probably arose from a read error, given a far larger clone one base away. The V call is TRDV2, the J call TRDJ1, with 8 positions matching TRDD3. The J gene is not listed in TCRdb, so it was assigned here from a DNA match to germline. The CDR3 extends over 19 amino acids. The V segment lost 3 bases and the J segment 0 bases; nucleotides outside the gene matches: 17. Germline V gene data show CDR1 as GEAIGNYY and CDR2 as EKD. The CDR3 protein is CACDPKRTGGRPYTDKLIF. The CDR3 coding sequence is TGTGCCTGTGACCCCAAAAGAACTGGGGGTAGACCCTACACCGATAAACTCATCTTT.

Note on this clone: A far larger clone is one nucleotide away, so this likely arose from a read error. The sample contains more than one DNA sequence encoding this CDR3. This sequence joins TRDV2 and TRDJ1, with 9 bases lining up with TRDD3. With V trimmed by 5 bases and J by 0 bases, 9 bases remained unmatched. In germline, CDR1 is GEAIGNYY, CDR2 EKD. The CDR3 extends over 16 amino acids. The CDR3 DNA follows: TGTGCCTGTGCTCCTACTGGGGGAATCTACACCGATAAACTCATCTTT. Encoded protein: CACAPTGGIYTDKLIF.

This clone is hyperexpanded (1% or more) in the sample. V gene TRDV2 combines with J gene TRDJ1; D is possibly TRDD3 (6 bases). The V gene lost 0 bases and the J gene lost 10 bases, with 14 bases spanning the gap. Germline V gives CDR1 GEAIGNYY, CDR2 EKD. The CDR3 has 13 residues. CDR3 residues: CACDTVAGEGLIF. CDR3 nucleotide sequence: TGTGCCTGTGACACCGTGGCGGGGGAGGGACTCATCTTT.

With regard to this clone: A read error likely explains this, since a far larger clone differs by one base. The chain joins TRDV2 to TRDJ1; D is ambiguous. The CDR3 totals 19 residues. The germline gives CDR1 GEAIGNYY, CDR2 EKD. Trimming stripped 4 bases from V and 0 bases from J, with 26 bases between. The CDR3 sequence: CACELRRDMADLYTDKLIF. CDR3 coding DNA: TGTGCCTGTGAACTACGGCGTGATATGGCGGATCTTTACACCGATAAACTCATCTTT.

For this clone: This sequence is one base from a far larger clone and is likely a read error. The same CDR3 also results from other DNA sequences found in this sample. The chain uses TRDV2 and TRDJ1; a possible D gene is TRDD3 (5 bases). The CDR3 totals 19 residues. The germline gives CDR1 GEAIGNYY, CDR2 EKD. Trimming removed 4 bases from V and 0 bases from J, with 26 bases in between. For the CDR3, the DNA is TGTGCCTGTGAACTACGGCGTGATACAGCGGATCTTTACACCGATAAACTCATCTTT. This codes for CACELRRDTADLYTDKLIF.

This clone was detected only once. A read error is likely here: a far larger clone is one base away. This rearrangement joins TRDV2 to TRDJ1; 7 bases match TRDD3. The J gene is not listed in TCRdb, so it was assigned here from a DNA match to germline. The germline CDR1 and CDR2 sequences are GEAIGNYY and EKD. This CDR3 region has 14 residues. CDR3 loop: CASDNALGGDKLIF. The CDR3 DNA reads as TGTGCCAGTGACAACGCCCTGGGGGGAGATAAACTCATCTTT.

This clone was counted between two and nine times. Just one base apart from a much larger clone, this may be a read error. The chain employs TRDV2 and TRDJ2, with TRDD3 identical over 8 bases. The CDR3 loop spans 20 amino acids. Looked up from germline, CDR1 is GEAIGNYY and CDR2 is EKD. The CDR3 spells CARDTRVLGALTGPSAQLFF. CDR3 bases: TGTGCCCGTGACACCAGGGTACTGGGGGCCCTAACGGGGCCTTCCGCACAACTCTTCTTT.

Remarks on this clone: Since a far larger clone is one base different, this is likely a read error. The chain uses TRDV2 and TRDJ1, with D tentatively TRDD3 (5 bases). Here the J gene came from matching the DNA to germline, since TCRdb omits it. This CDR3 comprises 14 residues. Germline-derived CDR1 and CDR2 are GEAIGNYY and EKD. V was trimmed by 0 bases and J by 3 bases, leaving 10 bases between them. As DNA, the CDR3 is TGTGCCTGTGACACCGGGAGGGATGCCGATAAACTCATCTTT. Its translation: CACDTGRDADKLIF.

In this sample, this clone is hyperexpanded. The sample holds other DNA sequences that translate to the same CDR3. The gene calls are TRDV2 and TRDJ1; 8 bases agree with TRDD3. Looked up from germline, CDR1 is GEAIGNYY and CDR2 is EKD. This CDR3 spans 19 amino acids. With V trimmed by 0 bases and J by 0 bases, 14 bases remained unmatched. CDR3 in amino acids: CACDTKRTGGRPYTDKLIF. In DNA, the CDR3 is TGTGCCTGTGACACCAAAAGAACTGGGGGTAGACCCTACACCGATAAACTCATCTTT.

Of note for this clone: Since a far larger clone is one base different, this is likely a read error. This rearrangement joins TRDV2 to TRDJ1; D perhaps matches TRDD3 (5 bases). The J gene was not available in TCRdb and was assigned here by matching the DNA to germline segments. This CDR3 contains 17 residues. V gave up 0 bases and J gave up 1 base, with 17 bases separating them. From germline, CDR1 is GEAIGNYY and CDR2 EKD. The CDR3 bases are TGTGCCTGTGACACCGTTGTTACTTGGGGACCCACCGATAAACTCATCTTT. It specifies CACDTVVTWGPTDKLIF.

This clone rates as hyperexpanded. The same CDR3 arises from other DNA sequences in this sample as well. The gene calls are TRDV2 and TRDJ1; 7 bases agree with TRDD3. The CDR3 contains 20 residues. Per the germline V gene, CDR1 is GEAIGNYY and CDR2 is EKD. Unmatched junction bases numbered 19, after V lost 1 base and J lost 0 bases. DNA of the CDR3: TGTGCCTGTGACACGGTGTTAAAGGGGGATCCGACTGAGTACACCGATAAACTCATCTTT. This sequence encodes CACDTVLKGDPTEYTDKLIF.

This clone was picked up a small number of times. A far larger clone is one nucleotide away, so this likely arose from a read error. At the DNA level, this CDR3 is encoded by other sequences in the same sample as well. The chain recombines TRDV2 with TRDJ1, with 9 bases identical to TRDD3. Trimming removed 5 bases from V and 0 bases from J; junction bases left unmatched: 9. CDR1 is GEAIGNYY and CDR2 is EKD in the germline V gene. The CDR3 runs to 16 residues. CDR3 sequence reads: CACAPTGGIYTDKLIF. The CDR3 DNA reads TGTGCCTGTGCCCCCACTGGGGGAATCTACACCGATAAACTCATCTTT.

Of note for this clone: A far larger clone differs by one base, so this is likely a read error. The chain joins TRDV2 to TRDJ1, with 8 bases identical to TRDD3. The J gene is absent in TCRdb and was assigned here via DNA matching to germline. This CDR3 spans 15 amino acids. In germline, CDR1 is GEAIGNYY, CDR2 EKD. V dropped 1 base and J dropped 6; count of bases not matched to a gene: 9. As DNA, the CDR3 is TGTGCCTGTGACACTCGGGATACGGATCCCAATAAACTCATCTTT. Its translation: CACDTRDTDPNKLIF.

Notes on this clone: Given a far larger clone just one base away, this is likely a sequencing read error. The chain has TRDV2 and TRDJ1, with 12 bases aligning to TRDD3. Unmatched junction bases numbered 2, after V lost 3 bases and J lost 4 bases. Per germline, CDR1 GEAIGNYY and CDR2 EKD. The CDR3 is 14 residues long. CDR3 coding DNA: TGTGCCTGTGACCCTGGGGGATACGGCGATAAACTCATCTTT. It encodes CACDPGGYGDKLIF.

On this clone itself: A far larger clone is just one base off, so this is likely a read error. The J gene is TRDJ1, the V gene TRDV2, with TRDD3 as a possible D gene (5 bases). V dropped 3 bases and J dropped 2 bases, with 12 bases sitting between them. In germline, CDR1 is GEAIGNYY, CDR2 EKD. The CDR3 has 14 residues. CDR3 DNA: TGTGCCTGTGACGCCGGGAGGGATACCGATAAACTCATCTTT. It encodes CACDAGRDTDKLIF.

A note on this clone: A read error is the likely source, as a far larger clone sits one nucleotide away. V usage is TRDV2 and J usage is TRDJ1; 9 positions agree with TRDD3. CDR1 and CDR2 (germline): GEAIGNYY, EKD. This CDR3 contains 16 residues. The CDR3 loop is CACAPTGGIYTDKRIF. The CDR3 DNA reads TGTGCCTGTGCTCCCACTGGGGGAATCTACACCGATAAACGCATCTTT.

On this clone itself: Relative to the germline gene, one junction end is altered; a read error may explain this. The chain uses TRDV2 and TRDJ3; 7 bases are a match to TRDD3. TCRdb does not report a J gene; here it was assigned by matching the DNA to germline references. The length of the CDR3 is 18 residues. Germline CDR1 reads GEAIGNYY; CDR2 reads EKD. CDR3 nucleotides: TGTGCCTATGACCCACTGGGGTTCGTCTCCTGGGACACCCGACGGATGTTTTTC. Amino acids: CAYDPLGFVSWDTRRMFF.

A note on this clone: It differs at one base from a far larger clone, so likely a read error. This specimen includes other DNA sequences encoding the same CDR3. The chain carries TRDV2 and TRDJ1; 13 nucleotides match TRDD3. The CDR3 sequence is 14 residues long. Germline CDR1 reads GEAIGNYY; CDR2 reads EKD. The CDR3 here is CACDTGGYGDKLIF. CDR3 coding DNA: TGCGCCTGTGACACTGGGGGATACGGCGATAAACTCATCTTT.

The chain joins TRDV2 to TRDJ3; weak D call: TRDD3 (5 bases). No J gene was available from TCRdb, and it was assigned here by a germline match of the DNA. Per germline, CDR1 GEAIGNYY and CDR2 EKD. V was clipped by 3 bases and J by 0 bases, with 17 bases between them. CDR3 size: 19 residues. This CDR3 is CACDVLVVPRSWDTRQMFF. The CDR3 DNA reads as TGTGCCTGTGACGTACTGGTGGTCCCCCGCTCCTGGGACACCCGACAGATGTTTTTC.

The chain combines TRDV2 with TRDJ3, with D possibly TRDD3 on 5 matching bases. The CDR3 is made up of 16 amino acids. Germline V gene sequence: CDR1 GEAIGNYY, CDR2 EKD. The germline V and J ends were trimmed by 6 bases and 1 base, with 12 bases remaining between them. The CDR3 DNA sequence: TGTGCCTGTCTCCGTTGGGGATCCTGGGACACCCGACAGATGTTTTTC. Translated, it gives CACLRWGSWDTRQMFF.

This clone was recorded only once. A far larger clone is one base from this, pointing to a likely read error. The chain is built from TRDV2 and TRDJ1, with 8 nucleotides matching TRDD3. The J gene was not available in TCRdb and was assigned here by matching the DNA to germline segments. In germline, CDR1 is GEAIGNYY, CDR2 EKD. V shed 0 bases, J shed 1 base, and the junction held 9 bases outside the gene matches. The CDR3 sequence is 17 residues long. The CDR3 sequence: CACDTVVAGGPTDKLIF. The CDR3 DNA reads as TGTGCCTGTGACACCGTTGTTGCTGGGGGACCCACCGATAAACTCATCTTT.

This clone was counted a few times. A single base is all that separates this from a far larger clone, so a read error is likely. The rearrangement joins TRDV2 to TRDJ1; maybe TRDD3 (5 bases). Germline CDR1 is GEAIGNYY and CDR2 is EKD. V was shortened by 3 bases and J by 2 bases, with 12 bases between the two germline ends. This CDR3 is 14 amino acids long. CDR3 DNA: TGTGCCTGTGACCCCGGGAGGGATACCGATAAACTCATCTTT. This sequence encodes CACDPGRDTDKLIF.